Below, one T cell receptor beta chain is given with its context. What it recognizes is unknown. Terminally differentiated effector memory CD45RA+ cells were left out of the naive CD8 fraction, which was CD45RO-negative and positively selected for CCR7. This record belongs to a study of shared clonotypes between healthy human individuals. General study findings and limits: The sampled material consisted only of blood, and tissue repertoires are likely to differ. A limitation of the genetic and exposure-history diversity represented arose from few donors. Naive subsets, compared against memory subsets, generally had larger estimated richness values.

Using immunoSEQ multiplex PCR, the repertoire was profiled, and TCRdb retains in-frame clones only, with some absent. The repertoire holds about 680,000 clones, with around 90% as singletons. V lost 2 bases to trimming and J lost 8 bases, with 15 bases between them. The V gene's germline CDR1 is KGHSH and CDR2 LQKENI. This CDR3 has 14 residues. The sequence derives from a man in his thirties or forties in good health. Sequenced sample: naive CD8+ T cells sorted from blood. The chain has TRBV18 and TRBJ1-1, with D perhaps TRBD1 (6 bases). The CDR3 here is CASSPKDSYLEAFF. As DNA, the CDR3 is TGTGCCAGCTCACCAAAGGACAGTTACCTGGAAGCTTTCTTT.